Following are 32 T cell receptor beta chains from one sample sequenced in a study of PD-1 blockade in classical Hodgkin lymphoma. The assay was immunoSEQ multiplex PCR, and TCRdb's table has in-frame clones only and misses some. The data contain 25,000 to 30,000 clones, 89% of them singletons. Sample time point: newly diagnosed, previously untreated cHL patient sample. Researchers used magnetic negative selection to pull out pure CD4+ T cells from thawed PBMCs. Material: CD4+ T cells from blood. All receptors come from a human donor with classical Hodgkin lymphoma.

V usage is TRBV28 and J usage is TRBJ2-1, with D perhaps TRBD1 (5 bases). From germline, CDR1 is MDHEN and CDR2 SYDVKM. CDR3 length: 15 amino acids. The V gene lost 2 bases and the J gene lost 3 bases, with 11 bases spanning the gap. The CDR3 DNA follows: TGTGCCAGCAGTTTAATACAGGATAACTACAATGAGCAGTTCTTC. Amino acid sequence: CASSLIQDNYNEQFF.

The chain has TRBV30 and TRBJ1-2, with unresolved D. Trimming removed 0 bases at V and 8 bases at J, with 7 bases between. The CDR3 length is 11 residues. Germline CDR1 and CDR2: GTSNPN and SVGIG (reference sequence). The CDR3 coding sequence is TGTGCCTGGAGTGTTGGGGAGGGCTACACCTTC. Amino acid sequence: CAWSVGEGYTF.

DNA for the CDR3: TGCGCCAGCAGTGAGGCGTCCGACCCGAAGAATGAGCAGTTCTTC. Protein: CASSEASDPKNEQFF. This chain uses TRBV10-1 with TRBJ2-1; unclear D gene. The V and J ends lost 2 bases and 7 bases respectively, with 15 bases between them. Germline values: CDR1 WNHNN, CDR2 SYGVQD (reference sequence). The CDR3 loop spans 15 amino acids.

This chain uses TRBV6-1 with TRBJ2-5; D unresolved. The germline gives CDR1 MNHNS, CDR2 SASEGT. Trimming took 0 bases from V and 4 from J, leaving 3 bases between them. The CDR3 is made up of 12 amino acids. DNA for the CDR3: TGTGCCAGCAGTGAAGCCCTAGAGACCCAGTACTTC. Translating gives CASSEALETQYF.

The chain has TRBV29-1 and TRBJ2-3; no clear D. The CDR3 has 12 amino acids. The V end was cut by 1 base, the J end by 1 base, with 3 bases between. Germline V gives CDR1 SQVTM, CDR2 ANQGSEA. CDR3 coding DNA: TGCAGCGTTGAAGTGGGCACAGATACGCAGTATTTT. Residues: CSVEVGTDTQYF.

Written as DNA, the CDR3 is TGCGCCAGCAGTGAGTGGGGTAACGGGGAGCTGTTTTTT. Amino acid sequence: CASSEWGNGELFF. V gene TRBV10-1 combines with J gene TRBJ2-2; no clear D gene. In germline, CDR1 is WNHNN, CDR2 SYGVQD (reference sequence). CDR3 length equals 13 residues. V was clipped by 1 base and J by 7 bases, with 7 bases between them.

This chain links TRBV5-6 with TRBJ1-3; maybe TRBD1 (5 bases). The CDR3 loop spans 14 amino acids. V was trimmed by 1 base and J by 2 bases, leaving 7 bases between them. The V gene's germline CDR1 is SGHDT and CDR2 YYEEEE. The CDR3 here is CASSLLGPGNTIYF. The CDR3 DNA reads as TGTGCCAGCAGCTTGTTGGGGCCTGGAAACACCATATATTTT.

The gene calls are TRBV5-1 and TRBJ2-5, with D maybe TRBD1 (5 bases). Germline lookup yields CDR1 SGHRS and CDR2 YFSETQ. The V end lost 0 bases, the J end lost 5 bases, and 11 bases lay between the germline ends. The CDR3 has 14 residues. CDR3 DNA sequence: TGCGCCAGCAGCTTGGCCCCAGGGTTGGAGACCCAGTACTTC. Protein: CASSLAPGLETQYF.

The V call is TRBV5-1, the J call TRBJ1-3; D not certain. The CDR3 loop spans 16 amino acids. V lost 1 base and J lost 2, with 13 bases in between. The V gene's germline CDR1 is SGHRS and CDR2 YFSETQ. The CDR3 bases are TGCGCCAGCAGCTTGATTGGCAATCAACCTGGAAACACCATATATTTT. Translating it yields CASSLIGNQPGNTIYF. The full variable domain, its missing parts supplied by reference TRBV5-1 and TRBJ1-3, is KAGVTQTPRYLIKTRGQQVTLSCSPISGHRSVSWYQQTPGQGLQFLFEYFSETQRNKGNFPGRFSGRQFSNSRSEMNVSTLELGDSALYLCASSLIGNQPGNTIYFGEGSWLTVV.

The chain links TRBV5-4 to TRBJ2-3; D ambiguous. The germline gives CDR1 SGHNT, CDR2 YYREEE (reference sequence). Trimming took off 0 bases at V and 1 base at J, with 6 bases between the two ends. CDR3 length equals 14 residues. This CDR3 is CASSLESGTDTQYF. CDR3 DNA sequence: TGTGCCAGCAGCTTGGAGTCCGGCACAGATACGCAGTATTTT.

The chain employs TRBV29-1 and TRBJ1-4; 11 nucleotides line up with TRBD1. V shed 6 bases, J shed 4 bases, and the junction held 1 base outside the gene matches. The length of the CDR3 is 13 residues. The germline gives CDR1 SQVTM, CDR2 ANQGSEA. Here the CDR3 reads CSVGTGGNEKLFF. CDR3 bases: TGCAGCGTCGGGACAGGGGGTAATGAAAAACTGTTTTTT.

The V and J genes are TRBV9 and TRBJ2-6; D gene ambiguous. There are 13 residues in the CDR3. Germline-derived CDR1 and CDR2 are SGDLS and YYNGEE. V was pared by 3 bases and J by 2 bases, with 3 bases between. CDR3 protein: CASSAAGANVLTF. The CDR3 DNA sequence: TGTGCCAGCAGCGCAGCTGGGGCCAACGTCCTGACTTTC.

The chain recombines TRBV20-1 with TRBJ1-2; tentatively, D is TRBD1 (5 bases). Trimming shortened V by 5 bases and J by 7 bases, and 11 bases separated the two germline ends. The V gene's germline CDR1 is DFQATT and CDR2 SNEGSKA (reference sequence). The CDR3 has 11 amino acids. This CDR3 is CSAAQVFGYTF. The CDR3 DNA sequence: TGCAGTGCTGCACAGGTTTTTGGCTACACCTTC.

This chain connects TRBV7-2 to TRBJ2-7; 10 bases align to TRBD2. Per germline, CDR1 SGHTA and CDR2 FQGNSA. V shed 1 base, J shed 2 bases, and the junction held 5 bases outside the gene matches. The CDR3 covers 16 residues. CDR3 residues: CASSLDLAGVAYEQYF. As DNA, the CDR3 is TGTGCCAGCAGCTTAGATCTAGCGGGGGTGGCCTACGAGCAGTACTTC.

This sequence joins TRBV7-2 and TRBJ1-2; no reliable D call. CDR1 is SGHTA, CDR2 FQGNSA, per germline. Between the trimmed V and J ends, which lost 2 bases and 7 bases, there was a span of 14 bases. CDR3 length: 14 amino acids. The CDR3 sequence is CASSLYGLGSGYTF. The CDR3 coding sequence is TGTGCCAGCAGCTTATACGGGCTGGGGTCTGGCTACACCTTC.

The rearrangement joins TRBV19 to TRBJ2-1; 8 nucleotides align to TRBD2. J gave up 4 bases and V 1 base, and 9 bases lay outside the gene matches. Germline lookup yields CDR1 LNHDA and CDR2 SQIVND (reference sequence). The CDR3 is 17 residues long. The CDR3 nucleotides read TGTGCCAGTAGTATAGGGGGTGGCGGGGGGCGGTACAATGAGCAGTTCTTC. Its translation is CASSIGGGGGRYNEQFF.

This clone has a single count. The chain couples TRBV7-9 to TRBJ2-1; D gene unclear. The CDR3 has 13 residues. Per the germline V gene, CDR1 is SEHNR and CDR2 is FQNEAQ (reference sequence). With 0 bases removed from V and 4 bases from J, the gap between germline ends came to 4 bases. The CDR3 DNA follows: TGTGCCAGCAGCTTAGCGTCTTACAATGAGCAGTTCTTC. Protein product: CASSLASYNEQFF.

The V and J genes are TRBV5-1 and TRBJ2-3, with unresolved D. Trimming removed 4 bases from V and 7 bases from J, with 10 bases in between. From germline, CDR1 is SGHRS and CDR2 YFSETQ. This CDR3 region has 12 residues. The CDR3 is CASSGLQNTQYF. The CDR3 DNA reads TGCGCCAGCAGCGGCCTTCAAAATACGCAGTATTTT.

The chain is built from TRBV7-2 and TRBJ2-1; D is possibly TRBD1 (5 bases). The CDR3 extends over 14 amino acids. Germline V gives CDR1 SGHTA, CDR2 FQGNSA. With 5 bases removed from V and 4 bases from J, the gap between germline ends came to 12 bases. CDR3 loop: CASSAQTDYNEQFF. CDR3 nucleotide sequence: TGTGCCAGCAGCGCCCAGACAGATTACAATGAGCAGTTCTTC. The complete variable domain, with remaining parts taken from reference TRBV7-2 and TRBJ2-1, reads GAGVSQSPSNKVTEKGKDVELRCDPISGHTALYWYRQSLGQGLEFLIYFQGNSAPDKSGLPSDRFSAERTGGSVSTLTIQRTQQEDSAVYLCASSAQTDYNEQFFGPGTRLTVL.

The chain links TRBV5-5 to TRBJ2-3, with D perhaps TRBD1 (6 bases). The ends were cut back, 0 bases at V and 4 bases at J, with 6 bases in the middle. Looked up from germline, CDR1 is SGHKS and CDR2 is YYEKEE (reference sequence). There are 13 residues in the CDR3. CDR3 bases: TGTGCCAGCAGCTTGGAGGGGGCAGATACGCAGTATTTT. Translating it yields CASSLEGADTQYF.

This clone was recorded only once. This sequence joins TRBV29-1 and TRBJ2-3; unclear D gene. This CDR3 has 14 amino acids. Per germline, CDR1 SQVTM and CDR2 ANQGSEA. V was pared by 3 bases and J by 3 bases, with 13 bases between. CDR3 region: CSVDGRVVTDTQYF. CDR3 DNA sequence: TGCAGCGTTGATGGACGGGTAGTGACAGATACGCAGTATTTT.

This clone was seen a handful of times. The chain is built from TRBV19 and TRBJ1-5; unclear D gene. The CDR3 length is 13 residues. Trimming removed 2 bases from V and 6 bases from J, with 8 bases in between. Germline values: CDR1 LNHDA, CDR2 SQIVND (reference sequence). CDR3 in amino acids: CASSIRGPQPQHF. Written as DNA, the CDR3 is TGTGCCAGTAGTATACGAGGGCCTCAGCCCCAGCATTTT.

The chain combines TRBV5-4 with TRBJ2-1; D possibly corresponds to TRBD1 (6 bases). There are 15 residues in the CDR3. Germline V gives CDR1 SGHNT, CDR2 YYREEE (reference sequence). Deletions cut 1 base from V and 7 bases from J, with 15 bases between. In nucleotides, the CDR3 is TGTGCCAGCAGCTTGTCGTGGGGGCTAAGTAATGAGCAGTTCTTC. Its protein is CASSLSWGLSNEQFF.

This rearrangement joins TRBV4-1 to TRBJ1-1; D call uncertain. The CDR3 totals 14 residues. The V end was cut by 0 bases, the J end by 4 bases, with 9 bases between. CDR1 and CDR2 (germline): MGHRA, YSYEKL. The chain's CDR3 is CASSQDVGSTEAFF. As DNA, the CDR3 is TGCGCCAGCAGCCAAGATGTGGGGAGCACTGAAGCTTTCTTT.

The rearrangement links TRBV29-1 to TRBJ2-2; perhaps D is TRBD1 or TRBD2 (5 bases each). CDR1 and CDR2 from the germline V gene are SQVTM and ANQGSEA. This CDR3 is built from 15 residues. V was pared by 1 base and J by 7 bases, with 16 bases between. The CDR3 DNA is TGCAGCGTTGAAGGGGGCGGGTACCAAGGCGGGGAGCTGTTTTTT. Amino acids: CSVEGGGYQGGELFF.

V usage is TRBV19 and J usage is TRBJ2-5, with TRBD1 matching over 7 bases. Germline V CDR1 and CDR2: LNHDA, SQIVND (reference sequence). V dropped 7 bases and J dropped 5; count of bases not matched to a gene: 1. The CDR3 covers 11 residues. In DNA form, the CDR3 reads TGTGCCAGTATGACAGGGGAGACCCAGTACTTC. Protein: CASMTGETQYF.

The chain is built from TRBV9 and TRBJ2-7, with 12 bases identical to TRBD1. Germline trimming cut 3 bases from V and 5 bases from J; bases unmatched to any gene: 3. The CDR3 is 14 residues long. Germline V CDR1 and CDR2: SGDLS, YYNGEE. This CDR3 is CASSGGQGADEQYF. For the CDR3, the DNA is TGTGCCAGCAGCGGGGGACAGGGGGCAGACGAGCAGTACTTC.

The V call is TRBV19, the J call TRBJ2-7; TRBD2 agrees at 7 bases. Trimming cost V 5 bases and J 3 bases; bases outside gene matches: 4. In germline, CDR1 is LNHDA, CDR2 SQIVND (reference sequence). The CDR3 has 13 amino acids. This chain's CDR3 is CASSPGLGYEQYF. CDR3 in DNA: TGTGCCAGTAGTCCCGGACTAGGCTACGAGCAGTACTTC.

Only a few counts were recorded for this clone. The V call is TRBV5-8, the J call TRBJ2-6, with 7 bases fitting TRBD1. The germline gives CDR1 SGHTS, CDR2 YDEGEE. V was pared by 4 bases and J by 1 base, with 5 bases of the junction left unmatched. The CDR3 length is 16 residues. Written as DNA, the CDR3 is TGTGCCAGCAGCCCCTACAGGGGATCTGGGGCCAACGTCCTGACTTTC. Residues: CASSPYRGSGANVLTF.

The chain employs TRBV25-1 and TRBJ2-7; the match to TRBD1 covers 9 bases. The trim removed 3 bases at V and 4 bases at J, leaving 7 bases unmatched. The CDR3 loop spans 15 amino acids. Per germline, CDR1 MGHDK and CDR2 SYGVNS. The CDR3 protein is CASSDAGTGFYEQYF. As DNA, the CDR3 is TGTGCCAGCAGTGATGCCGGGACAGGGTTTTACGAGCAGTACTTC.

V gene TRBV28 combines with J gene TRBJ2-7; 7 nucleotides match TRBD2. The V gene end was trimmed by 4 bases and the J gene end by 3 bases; junction bases not matched to a gene: 9. In germline, CDR1 is MDHEN, CDR2 SYDVKM. CDR3 length equals 15 residues. CDR3 amino acids: CASSSGGGEIYEQYF. Written as DNA, the CDR3 is TGTGCCAGCAGTTCGGGGGGAGGGGAGATCTACGAGCAGTACTTC.

CDR3 loop: CASSTGTGSTEQFF. The CDR3 DNA reads TGCGCCAGCAGCACGGGGACAGGTTCTACTGAGCAGTTCTTC. The V gene is TRBV5-1, the J gene TRBJ2-1; 8 bases map to TRBD1. This CDR3 is 14 amino acids long. Germline lookup yields CDR1 SGHRS and CDR2 YFSETQ. V lost 4 bases to trimming and J lost 9 bases; unmatched junction nucleotides: 9.